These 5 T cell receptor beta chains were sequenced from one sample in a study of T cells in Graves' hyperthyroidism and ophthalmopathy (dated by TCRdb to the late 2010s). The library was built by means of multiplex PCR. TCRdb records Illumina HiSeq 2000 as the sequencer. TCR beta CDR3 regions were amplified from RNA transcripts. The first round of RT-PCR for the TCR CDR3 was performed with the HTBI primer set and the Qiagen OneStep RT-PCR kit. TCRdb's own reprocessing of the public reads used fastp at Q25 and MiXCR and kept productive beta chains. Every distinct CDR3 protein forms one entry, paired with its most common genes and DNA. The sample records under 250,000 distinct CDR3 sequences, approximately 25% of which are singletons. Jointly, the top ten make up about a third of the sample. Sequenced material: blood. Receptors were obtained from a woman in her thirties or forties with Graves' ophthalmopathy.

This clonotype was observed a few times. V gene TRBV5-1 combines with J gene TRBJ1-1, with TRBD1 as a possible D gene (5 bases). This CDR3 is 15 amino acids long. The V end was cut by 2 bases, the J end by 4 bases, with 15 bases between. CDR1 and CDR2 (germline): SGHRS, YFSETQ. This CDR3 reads CASSFTGTASTEAFF. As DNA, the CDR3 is TGCGCCAGCAGCTTTACCGGGACGGCGAGCACTGAAGCTTTCTTT.

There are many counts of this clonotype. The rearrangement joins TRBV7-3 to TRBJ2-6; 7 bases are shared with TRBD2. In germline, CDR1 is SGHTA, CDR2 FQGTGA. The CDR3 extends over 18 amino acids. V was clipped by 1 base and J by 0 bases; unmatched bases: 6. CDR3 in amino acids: CASSLRASGYSGANVLTF. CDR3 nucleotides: TGTGCCAGCAGCTTAAGGGCTAGCGGATACTCTGGGGCCAACGTCCTGACTTTC.

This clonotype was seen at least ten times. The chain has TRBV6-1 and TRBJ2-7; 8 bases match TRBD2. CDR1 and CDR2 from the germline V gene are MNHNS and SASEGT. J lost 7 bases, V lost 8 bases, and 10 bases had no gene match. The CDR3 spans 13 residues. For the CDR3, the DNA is TGTGCCAGCGGGCCGGGACTAGTGATGGAGCAGTACTTC. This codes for CASGPGLVMEQYF.

CDR3 DNA sequence: TGTGCCAGCAGCCAAGCGACAGGGCTGTCTGGAAACACCATATATTTT. As protein: CASSQATGLSGNTIYF. The V gene is TRBV3-1, the J gene TRBJ1-3, with 7 positions matching TRBD1. The V segment lost 1 base and the J segment 1 base; nucleotides outside the gene matches: 4. CDR1 and CDR2 from the germline V gene are LGHDT and YNNKEL (reference sequence). This CDR3 is 16 amino acids long.

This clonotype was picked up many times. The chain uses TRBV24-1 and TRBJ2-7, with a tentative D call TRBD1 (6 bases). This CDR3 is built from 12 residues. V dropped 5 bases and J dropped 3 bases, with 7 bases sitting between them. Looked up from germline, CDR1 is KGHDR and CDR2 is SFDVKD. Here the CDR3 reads CATSADSYEQYF. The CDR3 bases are TGTGCCACCAGTGCGGACAGCTACGAGCAGTACTTC.